The 26 T cell receptor beta chains reported below all come from one sample, sequenced in a study of blood T cell repertoires in COVID-19. Sequenced by immunoSEQ multiplex PCR; TCRdb stores in-frame clones only, minus some. The sample lists under 350,000 clones, about 88% seen once, with over 1% in the top ten. The sample taken for sequencing was peripheral blood. The receptors shown here come from a man between 65 and 85 years old with acute or convalescent COVID-19.

The chain employs TRBV27 and TRBJ2-7; TRBD2 matches at 7 bases. Germline assignment: CDR1 MNHEY and CDR2 SMNVEV (reference sequence). The CDR3 covers 15 residues. V trimming: 6 bases; J trimming: 4 bases; junction bases outside the gene matches: 12. This chain's CDR3 is CASSNDAGESYEQYF. The CDR3 coding sequence is TGTGCCAGCAGCAACGACGCGGGGGAATCTTACGAGCAGTACTTC.

This clone was counted a few times. This chain connects TRBV10-3 to TRBJ1-1, with 7 bases matching TRBD1. V was clipped by 7 bases and J by 1 base; unmatched bases: 9. Germline CDR1 ENHRY, CDR2 SYGVKD. The CDR3 totals 15 residues. The chain's CDR3 is CAIMGQGDWNTEAFF. CDR3 coding DNA: TGTGCCATCATGGGGCAGGGGGATTGGAACACTGAAGCTTTCTTT.

The V call is TRBV5-1, the J call TRBJ2-1; 9 bases are shared with TRBD1. The germline V gene has CDR1 SGHRS and CDR2 YFSETQ. The CDR3 contains 14 residues. V was clipped by 0 bases and J by 8 bases; unmatched bases: 3. As DNA, the CDR3 is TGCGCCAGCAGCTTGGAAGGGACAGGGTATGAGCAGTTCTTC. This gives the protein CASSLEGTGYEQFF.

The chain carries TRBV11-2 and TRBJ2-5, with D perhaps matching TRBD2 (5 bases). CDR3 length equals 18 residues. CDR1 and CDR2 (germline): SGHAT, FQNNGV. Trimming removed 6 bases at V and 5 bases at J, with 28 bases between. CDR3 protein: CASRQTRAGGGVGETQYF. The CDR3 DNA reads TGTGCCAGCAGACAAACCCGGGCCGGCGGAGGAGTCGGGGAGACCCAGTACTTC.

The chain is built from TRBV9 and TRBJ2-1, with 11 bases fitting TRBD2. The CDR3 sequence is 20 residues long. The germline V gene encodes CDR1 SGDLS and CDR2 YYNGEE. After removal of 4 bases from V and 9 bases from J, the junction contained 24 bases not matched to a gene. CDR3 coding DNA: TGTGCCAGCAGCTTACCCCAGGGGAAGGGGATAGCGGGAGGGCATCCTGAGCAGTTCTTC. Translating gives CASSLPQGKGIAGGHPEQFF.

The rearrangement joins TRBV19 to TRBJ1-5; D unclear. The V gene lost 7 bases and the J gene lost 0 bases, with 10 bases spanning the gap. Germline V gene lookup returns CDR1 LNHDA and CDR2 SQIVND (reference sequence). This CDR3 comprises 14 residues. The DNA for the CDR3 is TGTGCCAGTACTAGGAGTCTTAGCAATCAGCCCCAGCATTTT. Its translation is CASTRSLSNQPQHF.

The rearrangement links TRBV5-1 to TRBJ1-1, with 9 bases that match TRBD1. Per the germline V gene, CDR1 is SGHRS and CDR2 is YFSETQ. J was trimmed by 2 bases and V by 3 bases; bases with no gene match: 8. CDR3 length: 16 residues. CDR3 in DNA: TGCGCCAGCAGCTGGACAGGGGAAATTACAAACACTGAAGCTTTCTTT. It is translated as CASSWTGEITNTEAFF.

The rearrangement links TRBV7-6 to TRBJ2-6, with TRBD1 matching over 8 bases. J was trimmed by 0 bases and V by 5 bases; bases with no gene match: 6. Germline V gives CDR1 SGHVS, CDR2 FNYEAQ. CDR3 length: 17 residues. The CDR3 region has the DNA TGTGCCAGCAGCGCAGGGGGCCTAACCTCTGGGGCCAACGTCCTGACTTTC. Translated, it gives CASSAGGLTSGANVLTF.

The V call is TRBV3-1 (or the pseudogene TRBV3-2), the J call TRBJ1-5; D gene unclear. Germline V CDR1 and CDR2: LGHDT, YNNKEL (reference sequence). The CDR3 is 19 residues long. V lost 0 bases, J lost 1 base, and 19 bases lay in between. CDR3 in DNA: TGTGCCAGCAGCCAAGATGGGCTTGGGGAGGGTCGGAGCAATCAGCCCCAGCATTTT. It is translated as CASSQDGLGEGRSNQPQHF.

The rearrangement links TRBV7-6 to TRBJ2-2, with TRBD2 matching 10 bases. This CDR3 spans 16 amino acids. After removal of 5 bases from V and 3 bases from J, the junction contained 6 bases not matched to a gene. Germline loops: CDR1 SGHVS, CDR2 FNYEAQ. For the CDR3, the DNA is TGTGCCAGCAGCGGTGGAGCGGGGGGGGACACCGGGGAGCTGTTTTTT. Protein sequence: CASSGGAGGDTGELFF.

The chain has TRBV6-1 and TRBJ1-2; 10 bases agree with TRBD1. The germline V gene encodes CDR1 MNHNS and CDR2 SASEGT. V shed 3 bases, J shed 5 bases, and the junction held 6 bases outside the gene matches. CDR3 length: 15 amino acids. The CDR3: CASSDEGQGQYGYTF. Written as DNA, the CDR3 is TGTGCCAGCAGTGACGAGGGACAGGGGCAATATGGCTACACCTTC.

This chain joins TRBV5-1 and TRBJ2-2, with 9 positions matching TRBD2. The CDR3 length is 14 residues. V dropped 2 bases and J dropped 6; count of bases not matched to a gene: 2. Germline CDR1 is SGHRS and CDR2 is YFSETQ. The CDR3 region is CASSLGTSPGELFF. The DNA of the CDR3 is TGCGCCAGCAGCTTAGGGACTAGCCCCGGGGAGCTGTTTTTT.

With regard to this clone: The same CDR3 can be traced to other DNA sequences in this sample. The rearrangement joins TRBV5-1 to TRBJ1-6, with 7 bases identical to TRBD1. The CDR3 loop spans 13 amino acids. J was trimmed by 9 bases and V by 4 bases; bases with no gene match: 4. Germline lookup yields CDR1 SGHRS and CDR2 YFSETQ. Here the CDR3 DNA reads TGCGCCAGCAGCCTAGACAGGGTTTCACCCCTCCACTTT. Translation gives CASSLDRVSPLHF.

The chain combines TRBV28 with TRBJ1-2; the match to TRBD1 covers 8 bases. Germline lookup yields CDR1 MDHEN and CDR2 SYDVKM. The J segment lost 8 bases and the V segment lost 2 bases, leaving 4 bases of the junction unmatched. The CDR3 is 13 residues long. CDR3 DNA sequence: TGTGCCAGCAGTTTACAGGGGGCGAAGGGCTACACCTTC. It yields the protein CASSLQGAKGYTF.

The chain's CDR3 is CASSGPGRGGQETQYF. The CDR3 bases are TGTGCCAGCAGCGGTCCGGGTCGGGGTGGACAAGAGACCCAGTACTTC. This chain connects TRBV5-4 to TRBJ2-5; D may be TRBD2 (5 bases). This CDR3 is 16 amino acids long. CDR1 SGHNT and CDR2 YYREEE come from the germline V gene (reference sequence). V was pared by 4 bases and J by 2 bases, with 18 bases between.

J is TRBJ2-7 and V is TRBV5-1, with D perhaps TRBD2 (5 bases). The germline V gene encodes CDR1 SGHRS and CDR2 YFSETQ. The CDR3 spans 13 residues. V was trimmed by 4 bases and J by 6 bases, leaving 14 bases between them. CDR3 coding DNA: TGCGCCAGCAGCCCTAGGACTGACGGCGAGCAGTACTTC. Encoded protein: CASSPRTDGEQYF.

V gene TRBV19 combines with J gene TRBJ1-2; TRBD1 is a possible D gene (6 bases). Trimming stripped 5 bases from V and 1 base from J, with 14 bases between. The CDR3 length is 15 residues. Per the germline V gene, CDR1 is LNHDA and CDR2 is SQIVND (reference sequence). The CDR3 reads CASSRVGADNYGYTF. The CDR3, as DNA: TGTGCCAGTAGTCGGGTGGGGGCAGATAACTATGGCTACACCTTC. The complete variable domain, with remaining parts taken from reference TRBV19 and TRBJ1-2, reads DGGITQSPKYLFRKEGQNVTLSCEQNLNHDAMYWYRQDPGQGLRLIYYSQIVNDFQKGDIAEGYSVSREKKESFPLTVTSAQKNPTAFYLCASSRVGADNYGYTFGSGTRLTVV.

A few counts support this clone. This chain connects TRBV6-2 or TRBV6-3 to TRBJ1-5; D gene unclear. The germline V gene has CDR1 MNHEY and CDR2 SVGEGT. This CDR3 region has 16 residues. V lost 4 bases and J 1 base, leaving 14 bases between the germline ends. The CDR3 protein is CASSSTRAGSNQPQHF. In DNA form, the CDR3 reads TGTGCCAGCAGTTCGACTAGAGCGGGGAGCAATCAGCCCCAGCATTTT.

This sequence joins TRBV5-4 and TRBJ1-4, with 9 bases identical to TRBD1. Germline assignment: CDR1 SGHNT and CDR2 YYREEE (reference sequence). V shed 3 bases, J shed 6 bases, and the junction held 6 bases outside the gene matches. The CDR3 runs 15 residues. CDR3 sequence (DNA): TGTGCCAGCAGCTCCCGGGACAGGGACGATGAAAAACTGTTTTTT. This encodes CASSSRDRDDEKLFF.

The CDR3 bases are TGTGCCAGCAGCCAAGATGGGACGGGGGGGACCGCAGATACGCAGTATTTT. Translating gives CASSQDGTGGTADTQYF. This rearrangement joins TRBV4-2 to TRBJ2-3; TRBD2 matches 8 bases. V trimming: 0 bases; J trimming: 4 bases; junction bases outside the gene matches: 9. CDR1 is LGHNA, CDR2 YNFKEQ, per germline. The CDR3 extends over 17 amino acids.

This chain joins TRBV4-3 and TRBJ1-1; TRBD1 matches at 7 bases. Germline loops: CDR1 LGHNA, CDR2 YSLEER. The CDR3 is 15 amino acids. The V and J ends lost 4 bases and 11 bases, in that order; junction bases with no gene match: 16. CDR3 sequence: CASSPIRGEQGGAFF. The CDR3 nucleotides are TGCGCCAGCAGCCCGATCAGGGGGGAGCAAGGGGGCGCTTTCTTT.

The rearrangement uses TRBV5-1 and TRBJ1-1; D may be TRBD1 (5 bases). The V and J ends lost 0 bases and 4 bases respectively, with 16 bases between them. Germline loops: CDR1 SGHRS, CDR2 YFSETQ. The CDR3 extends over 16 amino acids. This chain's CDR3 is CASSLAGAHGGTEAFF. The CDR3 nucleotides read TGCGCCAGCAGCTTGGCTGGGGCCCACGGTGGCACTGAAGCTTTCTTT. Based on the CDR3 plus reference TRBV5-1 and TRBJ1-1, the full variable domain is KAGVTQTPRYLIKTRGQQVTLSCSPISGHRSVSWYQQTPGQGLQFLFEYFSETQRNKGNFPGRFSGRQFSNSRSEMNVSTLELGDSALYLCASSLAGAHGGTEAFFGQGTRLTVV.

The rearrangement joins TRBV18 to TRBJ1-4; a possible D gene is TRBD1 (6 bases). Germline CDR1 reads KGHSH; CDR2 reads LQKENI. V lost 3 bases to trimming and J lost 7 bases, with 15 bases between them. The CDR3 runs 15 residues. The CDR3 bases are TGTGCCAGCTCACCCACGGGACACTCTCGTGAAAAACTGTTTTTT. This sequence encodes CASSPTGHSREKLFF.

The gene calls are TRBV28 and TRBJ2-2; no definite D call. V shed 6 bases and J shed 8 bases, with 16 bases lying between them. This CDR3 comprises 14 residues. Germline V gene sequence: CDR1 MDHEN, CDR2 SYDVKM. In DNA, the CDR3 is TGTGCCAGCAGACCCCCCGCGTCTCGGGGGGAGCTGTTTTTT. Protein product: CASRPPASRGELFF. Supplemented by reference TRBV28 and TRBJ2-2, the full variable domain reads DVKVTQSSRYLVKRTGEKVFLECVQDMDHENMFWYRQDPGLGLRLIYFSYDVKMKEKGDIPEGYSVSREKKERFSLILESASTNQTSMYLCASRPPASRGELFFGEGSRLTVL.

V is TRBV9 and J is TRBJ1-4, with D possibly being TRBD1 (5 bases). Germline V gives CDR1 SGDLS, CDR2 YYNGEE. The length of the CDR3 is 14 residues. Trimming cost V 5 bases and J 8 bases, with 16 bases left between them. CDR3 loop: CASSAGLPGEKLFF. The CDR3 coding sequence is TGTGCCAGCAGTGCGGGACTCCCGGGGGAAAAACTGTTTTTT.

CDR3 bases: TGTGCCAGCAGCTGGAACAAGGGACAGGGTAATGGCTACACCTTC. Protein: CASSWNKGQGNGYTF. The chain employs TRBV5-6 and TRBJ1-2; 9 bases map to TRBD1. CDR1 is SGHDT, CDR2 YYEEEE, per germline. Trimming took 3 bases from V and 6 from J; bases not matched to a gene: 9. The CDR3 totals 15 residues.